Listed here are 5 T cell receptor beta chains from one sample, sequenced in a study of CD8 T cells in ankylosing spondylitis (dated by TCRdb to the late 2010s). The antigens of these receptors remain unknown. Overall study outcomes, separate from this receptor: A TCR beta motif made up of several highly homologous amino acid variants appeared to be characteristic of blood from ankylosing spondylitis patients.

To prepare the library, 5' RACE was applied. This sample was sequenced with an Illumina HiSeq 2500. TCRdb ran its own pipeline on the public reads, namely fastp trimming at Q25 and MiXCR clone calling, and kept in-frame beta chains. Rows merge per CDR3 protein into single entries with the most common DNA and genes. Recorded for this sample are around 490,000 distinct CDR3 sequences; about 5.2% of them occurred a single time. The top ten clonotypes cover roughly 3.5% of the sample. Sequencing was done on a sample of blood, either unsorted or a sorted T cell fraction (not recorded which). These receptors all stem from a male donor with ankylosing spondylitis.

This clonotype showed up just a few times. The genes are TRBV4-1 and TRBJ1-2; 8 bases are shared with TRBD1. The V and J ends lost 3 bases and 4 bases, in that order; junction bases with no gene match: 10. The CDR3 loop spans 16 amino acids. Germline V gene data show CDR1 as MGHRA and CDR2 as YSYEKL. The CDR3 DNA reads TGCGCCAGCAGCCAGTTCCAGGGGGCTTCTCTCTATGGCTACACCTTC. It encodes CASSQFQGASLYGYTF.

This clonotype was seen ten or more times. The J gene is TRBJ2-7, the V gene TRBV9; D may be TRBD2 (6 bases). CDR1 and CDR2 from the germline V gene are SGDLS and YYNGEE. The CDR3 covers 15 residues. V shed 2 bases and J shed 0 bases, with 12 bases lying between them. The DNA of the CDR3 is TGTGCCAGCAGCGTTGGGGGGACTGTCTCCTACGAGCAGTACTTC. It is translated as CASSVGGTVSYEQYF. Full variable domain (outside the CDR3, taken from reference TRBV9 and TRBJ2-7): DSGVTQTPKHLITATGQRVTLRCSPRSGDLSVYWYQQSLDQGLQFLIQYYNGEERAKGNILERFSAQQFPDLHSELNLSSLELGDSALYFCASSVGGTVSYEQYFGPGTRLTVT.

This clonotype was observed many times. The chain combines TRBV20-1 with TRBJ2-7, with D tentatively TRBD1 or TRBD2 (6 bases each). This CDR3 is 13 amino acids long. Germline V lookup: CDR1 DFQATT, CDR2 SNEGSKA (reference sequence). V was trimmed by 3 bases and J by 4 bases, leaving 13 bases between them. CDR3 loop: CSARKGGPYEQYF. The CDR3 nucleotides read TGCAGTGCTAGGAAGGGGGGCCCGTACGAGCAGTACTTC.

The V gene is TRBV6-5, the J gene TRBJ1-2; D not resolved. Trimming removed 0 bases from V and 7 bases from J, with 12 bases in between. The CDR3 has 14 amino acids. Germline loops: CDR1 MNHEY, CDR2 SVGAGI. The DNA of the CDR3 is TGTGCCAGCAGTTACTCGATGGGGTTCAGTGGCTACACCTTC. Its translation is CASSYSMGFSGYTF.

This clonotype was detected ten times or more. CDR3 sequence reads: CASSYSLSGANVLTF. In DNA form, the CDR3 reads TGTGCCAGCAGTTACTCGCTCTCTGGGGCCAACGTCCTGACTTTC. The V gene is TRBV6-5, the J gene TRBJ2-6; the D is unclear. V was shortened by 0 bases and J by 0 bases, with 3 bases between the two germline ends. Per germline, CDR1 MNHEY and CDR2 SVGAGI. CDR3 length: 15 residues.